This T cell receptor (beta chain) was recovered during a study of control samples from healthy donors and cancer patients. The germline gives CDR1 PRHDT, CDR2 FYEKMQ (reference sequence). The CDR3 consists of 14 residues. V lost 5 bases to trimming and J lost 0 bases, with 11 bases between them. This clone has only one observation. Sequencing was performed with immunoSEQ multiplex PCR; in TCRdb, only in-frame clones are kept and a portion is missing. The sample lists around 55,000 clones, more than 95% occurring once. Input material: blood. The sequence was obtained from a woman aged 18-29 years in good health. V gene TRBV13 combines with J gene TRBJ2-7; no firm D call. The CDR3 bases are TGTGCCAGCAGCCCGGACGGCCTCTCCTACGAGCAGTACTTC. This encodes CASSPDGLSYEQYF.